These 20 T cell receptor beta chains were all obtained from the same sample, sequenced in a study of cytomegalovirus exposure and HLA in healthy donors. Researchers ran the PCR with 60 Vbeta and 13 Jbeta primers. Method: immunoSEQ multiplex PCR; TCRdb's copy keeps in-frame clones and lacks some. The sample lists under 150,000 clones, 78% occurring once. Sequencing used PBMCs. The source is a woman aged 40 to 55 in good health and CMV-seropositive.

This clone has a single count. The chain combines TRBV7-9 with TRBJ2-5; TRBD2 might be the D (6 bases). Trimming took 0 bases from V and 5 from J, leaving 13 bases between them. Germline CDR1 is SEHNR and CDR2 is FQNEAQ (reference sequence). There are 15 residues in the CDR3. The CDR3: CASSLALASDETQYF. The CDR3 region has the DNA TGTGCCAGCAGCTTAGCGCTCGCTAGCGACGAGACCCAGTACTTC.

This chain connects TRBV2 to TRBJ2-1; 8 bases align to TRBD2. The germline V gene has CDR1 SNHLY and CDR2 FYNNEI. J lost 2 bases, V lost 3 bases, and 3 bases had no gene match. The CDR3 length is 15 residues. CDR3 loop: CASSEAGGAYNEQFF. CDR3 nucleotides: TGTGCCAGCAGTGAGGCGGGAGGCGCCTACAATGAGCAGTTCTTC.

The chain is built from TRBV6-1 and TRBJ2-7, with TRBD1 matching over 11 bases. V trimming: 6 bases; J trimming: 7 bases; junction bases outside the gene matches: 11. CDR3 length: 15 amino acids. Germline-derived CDR1 and CDR2 are MNHNS and SASEGT. Here the CDR3 DNA reads TGTGCCAGCAGAGGACAGGGGGCGGAGGATAGGGAGCAGTACTTC. This sequence encodes CASRGQGAEDREQYF.

The V gene is TRBV10-3, the J gene TRBJ2-1; the D is unclear. The V gene lost 5 bases and the J gene lost 0 bases, with 17 bases spanning the gap. CDR3 length equals 17 residues. CDR1 ENHRY and CDR2 SYGVKD come from the germline V gene. The CDR3 sequence is CAISPFLTLSSYNEQFF. For the CDR3, the DNA is TGTGCCATCAGTCCCTTTTTGACTCTTAGCTCCTACAATGAGCAGTTCTTC.

As regards this clone: The same CDR3 is also encoded by other DNA sequences in this sample. The chain carries TRBV11-2 and TRBJ2-7; unclear D gene. The CDR3 length is 13 residues. Trimming shortened V by 1 base and J by 3 bases, and 7 bases separated the two germline ends. Per germline, CDR1 SGHAT and CDR2 FQNNGV. CDR3 loop: CASSLGLNYEQYF. CDR3 DNA sequence: TGTGCCAGCAGCTTAGGTCTTAACTACGAGCAGTACTTC. The entire variable domain, with the rest obtained from reference TRBV11-2 and TRBJ2-7, is as follows: EAGVAQSPRYKIIEKRQSVAFWCNPISGHATLYWYQQILGQGPKLLIQFQNNGVVDDSQLPKDRFSAERLKGVDSTLKIQPAKLEDSAVYLCASSLGLNYEQYFGPGTRLTVT.

J is TRBJ2-3 and V is TRBV27; 8 bases are shared with TRBD2. Germline V gives CDR1 MNHEY, CDR2 SMNVEV (reference sequence). The junction had 12 bases not matched to a gene; V was cut back by 5 bases and J by 2 bases. This CDR3 spans 17 amino acids. In DNA form, the CDR3 reads TGTGCCAGCAGTCCAAAGGGTACCGGGAGGGCCACAGATACGCAGTATTTT. Translation gives CASSPKGTGRATDTQYF.

This clone has only a few counts. The chain employs TRBV19 and TRBJ2-3; D remains unclear. V lost 5 bases and J 5 bases, leaving 5 bases between the germline ends. The CDR3 has 11 residues. CDR1 is LNHDA and CDR2 is SQIVND in the germline V gene (reference sequence). For the CDR3, the DNA is TGTGCCAGTAGTCGCGGAGATACGCAGTATTTT. It specifies CASSRGDTQYF. The whole variable domain, filled in from reference TRBV19 and TRBJ2-3, reads DGGITQSPKYLFRKEGQNVTLSCEQNLNHDAMYWYRQDPGQGLRLIYYSQIVNDFQKGDIAEGYSVSREKKESFPLTVTSAQKNPTAFYLCASSRGDTQYFGPGTRLTVL.

This chain uses TRBV5-4 with TRBJ1-1; 8 bases align to TRBD1. V dropped 5 bases and J dropped 1; count of bases not matched to a gene: 4. The CDR3 is 14 residues long. Germline values: CDR1 SGHNT, CDR2 YYREEE (reference sequence). CDR3 DNA: TGTGCCAGCAGGCCCACAGGGGGGAACACTGAAGCTTTCTTT. Translated: CASRPTGGNTEAFF.

In DNA form, the CDR3 reads TGCGCCAGCAGCCCCCAGACCGGGACAGGGGGTAATGAGCAGTTCTTC. Its translation is CASSPQTGTGGNEQFF. The chain has TRBV5-1 and TRBJ2-1; 11 bases align to TRBD1. Trimming took 4 bases from V and 7 from J; bases not matched to a gene: 10. Germline V gene data show CDR1 as SGHRS and CDR2 as YFSETQ. The length of the CDR3 is 16 residues.

The chain couples TRBV7-9 to TRBJ1-2, with 8 positions matching TRBD1. This CDR3 contains 12 residues. Losses at the gene ends were 8 bases for V and 6 bases for J; bases not matched to a gene: 5. The germline CDR1 and CDR2 sequences are SEHNR and FQNEAQ (reference sequence). CDR3 protein: CASRGQGHGYTF. The CDR3 DNA follows: TGTGCCAGCCGCGGACAGGGACATGGCTACACCTTC.

This clone was recorded a few times. The chain recombines TRBV6-5 with TRBJ2-3, with TRBD2 matching over 8 bases. CDR1 and CDR2 from the germline V gene are MNHEY and SVGAGI. The CDR3 is 13 amino acids. The junction had 3 bases not matched to a gene; V was cut back by 8 bases and J by 2 bases. The CDR3 sequence is CASSGGFTDTQYF. CDR3 DNA sequence: TGTGCCAGCTCGGGGGGGTTCACAGATACGCAGTATTTT.

The chain employs TRBV7-8 and TRBJ2-3; 8 bases match TRBD2. Germline CDR1 is SGHVS and CDR2 is FQNEAQ. Trimming took 4 bases from V and 6 from J; bases not matched to a gene: 6. This CDR3 is built from 14 residues. The CDR3 region is CASSSPGLADTQYF. CDR3 nucleotide sequence: TGTGCCAGCAGCTCGCCCGGACTAGCTGATACGCAGTATTTT.

The rearrangement uses TRBV5-1 and TRBJ1-1; unclear D gene. CDR1 and CDR2 from the germline V gene are SGHRS and YFSETQ. The V and J ends lost 2 bases and 4 bases respectively, with 9 bases between them. The length of the CDR3 is 13 residues. As DNA, the CDR3 is TGCGCCAGCAGCTTTAGGGAGGGCACTGAAGCTTTCTTT. This codes for CASSFREGTEAFF.

The gene calls are TRBV20-1 and TRBJ2-7; D remains ambiguous. Trimming removed 5 bases at V and 3 bases at J, with 8 bases between. The germline V gene encodes CDR1 DFQATT and CDR2 SNEGSKA (reference sequence). The CDR3 is 11 amino acids. The CDR3 DNA sequence: TGCAGTGCTTTTAACAACTACGAGCAGTACTTC. Translated: CSAFNNYEQYF.

This chain connects TRBV16 to TRBJ1-2, with D possibly matching TRBD1 (5 bases). Germline V lookup: CDR1 KGHSY, CDR2 FQNENV. This CDR3 contains 14 residues. The V gene lost 0 bases and the J gene lost 4 bases, with 9 bases spanning the gap. The CDR3 DNA is TGTGCCAGCAGCCAATCAACAGGAAGCTATGGCTACACCTTC. It yields the protein CASSQSTGSYGYTF.

The chain joins TRBV28 to TRBJ2-1, with a tentative D call TRBD1 (5 bases). Germline loops: CDR1 MDHEN, CDR2 SYDVKM. Trimming cost V 6 bases and J 4 bases, with 7 bases left between them. The CDR3 runs to 12 residues. Here the CDR3 reads CASRGQYNEQFF. Written as DNA, the CDR3 is TGTGCCAGCAGGGGGCAGTACAATGAGCAGTTCTTC.

The gene calls are TRBV6-1 and TRBJ2-7, with D maybe TRBD1 (5 bases). V dropped 1 base and J dropped 5 bases, with 9 bases sitting between them. This CDR3 has 13 residues. Germline assignment: CDR1 MNHNS and CDR2 SASEGT. The CDR3 DNA is TGTGCCAGCAGTGAAGTCCCAGGGAACGAGCAGTACTTC. It encodes CASSEVPGNEQYF.

This chain links TRBV6-4 with TRBJ2-7, with 15 positions matching TRBD2. Germline V gene data show CDR1 as MRHNA and CDR2 as SNTAGT. The CDR3 totals 19 residues. Germline trimming cut 2 bases from V and 0 bases from J; bases unmatched to any gene: 8. CDR3 sequence: CASSDPTGTSGRTSYEQYF. In DNA form, the CDR3 reads TGTGCCAGCAGTGACCCAACCGGGACTAGCGGGAGGACCTCCTACGAGCAGTACTTC.

The chain carries TRBV4-1 and TRBJ2-1; TRBD2 might be the D (6 bases). With 1 base removed from V and 10 bases from J, the gap between germline ends came to 14 bases. In germline, CDR1 is MGHRA, CDR2 YSYEKL. The length of the CDR3 is 14 residues. The CDR3 is CASSQGGGPREQFF. Here the CDR3 DNA reads TGCGCCAGCAGCCAAGGGGGAGGTCCGAGGGAGCAGTTCTTC.

The V call is TRBV9, the J call TRBJ2-1; the match to TRBD2 covers 12 bases. With 0 bases clipped from V and 8 bases from J, the junction kept 6 bases outside the gene matches. The CDR3 is made up of 16 amino acids. CDR1 and CDR2 (germline): SGDLS, YYNGEE. CDR3 sequence (DNA): TGTGCCAGCAGCGTAGTAGGACTAGCGGGAACGGATGAGCAGTTCTTC. Residues: CASSVVGLAGTDEQFF.